This TCR beta chain is drawn from a study of PD-1 blockade in classical Hodgkin lymphoma. Study context: The nivolumab dose that patients received was 3 mg/kg, given intravenously every 2 weeks. The study's findings and limits: Those starting nivolumab under 1 year post-ASCT were excluded. Partial responders and progressors had significantly lower baseline TCR diversity.

The CDR3 sequence is 17 residues long. Trimming pared 5 bases from V and 1 base from J, leaving 19 bases between. Germline V gene data show CDR1 as SGHVS and CDR2 as FQNEAQ. For this clone: Its antigen is undetermined.

Only in-frame clones appear in the TCRdb table, and some are missing; sequencing was by immunoSEQ multiplex PCR. The table includes some 96,000 clones, roughly four fifths detected once. All the patients suffered relapse after autologous stem cell transplantation, and brentuximab vedotin exposure differed. Complete response, partial response or progressive disease made up the best responses. The chain combines TRBV7-8 with TRBJ2-3; TRBD1 or TRBD2 may be the D gene (6 bases each). Sequenced material: peripheral blood mononuclear cells (PBMCs), taken before the second cycle of nivolumab. This receptor was obtained from a human donor with classical Hodgkin lymphoma. The CDR3 DNA reads TGTGCCAGCAGCACCCTAGCGTTAAGGGGGGGCACAGATACGCAGTATTTT. Amino acids: CASSTLALRGGTDTQYF.